The T cell receptor (beta chain) under discussion was sequenced for a study of vaccination effects on CD4 cells after COVID-19. Between the trimmed V and J ends, which lost 6 bases and 8 bases, there was a span of 13 bases. Looked up from germline, CDR1 is KGHSH and CDR2 is LQKENI. The CDR3 has 13 residues. Method: immunoSEQ multiplex PCR; TCRdb's copy keeps in-frame clones and lacks some. The sample has about 39,000 clones; around two thirds are singletons. Study conclusions and caveats: In the late period after vaccination, infection- and vaccine-induced clones contracted markedly.

Regarding this clone: Its antigen is unidentified.

Researchers isolated CD4+ T cells once roughly nine days of culture had elapsed. Of the BNT162b2 and mRNA-1273 vaccines, participants received two doses of one or the other. This receptor was identified in a human donor who received a COVID-19 vaccine. The sequences come from CD4+ T cells from PBMCs cultured without peptide, collected after COVID-19 vaccination. V is TRBV18 and J is TRBJ1-4, with a weak D call TRBD1 (6 bases). The CDR3 coding sequence is TGTGCCAGCTCGCCGACAGGAAACGAAAAACTGTTTTTT. This codes for CASSPTGNEKLFF.